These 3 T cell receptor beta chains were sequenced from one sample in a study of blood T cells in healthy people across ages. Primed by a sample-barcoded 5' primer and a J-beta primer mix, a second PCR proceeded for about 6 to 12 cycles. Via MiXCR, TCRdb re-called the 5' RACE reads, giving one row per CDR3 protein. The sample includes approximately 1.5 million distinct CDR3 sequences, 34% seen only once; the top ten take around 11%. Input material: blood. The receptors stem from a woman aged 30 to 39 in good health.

Written as DNA, the CDR3 is TGTGCCAGTAGTACCCGGACTAGCCCCTTTGAAACCTACGAGCAGTACTTC. Translated: CASSTRTSPFETYEQYF. This chain connects TRBV6-1 to TRBJ2-7, with TRBD2 matching 8 bases. J gave up 2 bases and V 9 bases, and 18 bases lay outside the gene matches. The CDR3 consists of 17 residues. Per germline, CDR1 MNHNS and CDR2 SASEGT.

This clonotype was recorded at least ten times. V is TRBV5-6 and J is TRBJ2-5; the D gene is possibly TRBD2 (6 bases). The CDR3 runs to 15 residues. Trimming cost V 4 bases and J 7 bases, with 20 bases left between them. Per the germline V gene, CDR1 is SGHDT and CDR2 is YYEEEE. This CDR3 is CASSPAGISGSTQYF. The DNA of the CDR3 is TGTGCCAGCAGCCCTGCTGGGATTAGCGGATCGACCCAGTACTTC.

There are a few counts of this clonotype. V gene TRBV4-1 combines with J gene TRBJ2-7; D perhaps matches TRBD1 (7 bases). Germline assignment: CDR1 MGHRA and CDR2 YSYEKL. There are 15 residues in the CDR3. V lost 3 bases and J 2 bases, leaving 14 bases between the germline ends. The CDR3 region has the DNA TGCGCCAGCAGCCAGGCAGGGGGGACCACCTACGAGCAGTACTTC. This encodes CASSQAGGTTYEQYF.